The 31 T cell receptor beta chains below come from one sample, sequenced in a study of response to subunit inactivated influenza vaccine. MiXCR, run by TCRdb on the RT-PCR reads, gives a single entry per CDR3 protein. The sample records hundreds of thousands of distinct CDR3 sequences, around 15% being singletons. The sample in question was PBMCs from blood, obtained around 15 days before vaccination. The receptor set was obtained from a man between 45 and 60 years old who received an inactivated influenza vaccine.

The chain couples TRBV20-1 to TRBJ2-7, with TRBD1 matching 8 bases. With V trimmed by 6 bases and J by 2 bases, 6 bases remained unmatched. CDR3 length: 13 residues. CDR1 and CDR2 (germline): DFQATT, SNEGSKA (reference sequence). The CDR3 reads CSATGGPTYEQYF. The CDR3 DNA reads as TGCAGTGCCACAGGGGGTCCCACCTACGAGCAGTACTTC.

The chain uses TRBV20-1 and TRBJ2-3; D unresolved. Germline V gene data show CDR1 as DFQATT and CDR2 as SNEGSKA (reference sequence). Trimming cost V 3 bases and J 4 bases, with 14 bases left between them. This CDR3 comprises 14 residues. This chain's CDR3 is CSARRPDRPDTQYF. The CDR3 DNA reads TGCAGTGCTAGGAGACCGGATAGACCAGATACGCAGTATTTT.

This clonotype was recorded at least ten times. The chain employs TRBV20-1 and TRBJ2-7, with 7 bases matching TRBD1. CDR1 is DFQATT, CDR2 SNEGSKA, per germline (reference sequence). V dropped 6 bases and J dropped 2; count of bases not matched to a gene: 7. CDR3 length: 13 amino acids. The CDR3 sequence: CSAMGQGAYEQYF. Written as DNA, the CDR3 is TGCAGTGCCATGGGGCAGGGGGCCTACGAGCAGTACTTC.

This clonotype was counted a few times. The CDR3 region has the DNA TGTGCCAGCAGTGAAAAGCCACAGGGGGCGGTTAGCAATCAGCCCCAGCATTTT. This encodes CASSEKPQGAVSNQPQHF. The V and J genes are TRBV6-1 and TRBJ1-5; 9 nucleotides line up with TRBD1. The V gene's germline CDR1 is MNHNS and CDR2 SASEGT. J was trimmed by 0 bases and V by 2 bases; bases with no gene match: 8. CDR3 length equals 18 residues.

This chain links TRBV10-3 with TRBJ2-1, with TRBD1 matching 7 bases. V lost 8 bases to trimming and J lost 7 bases; unmatched junction nucleotides: 11. The CDR3 covers 14 residues. Germline V lookup: CDR1 ENHRY, CDR2 SYGVKD. This CDR3 is CAIGGQARGNEQFF. CDR3 DNA sequence: TGTGCCATCGGCGGACAGGCCCGTGGGAATGAGCAGTTCTTC.

CDR3 region: CASSLVVRDRTDTQYF. CDR3 coding DNA: TGTGCCAGCAGCTTAGTTGTTCGGGATAGAACAGATACGCAGTATTTT. This chain links TRBV7-8 with TRBJ2-3; tentatively, D is TRBD2 (5 bases). The CDR3 is 16 residues long. CDR1 and CDR2 from the germline V gene are SGHVS and FQNEAQ. V lost 1 base to trimming and J lost 3 bases, with 14 bases between them.

This clonotype was detected only a few times. The rearrangement uses TRBV20-1 and TRBJ2-2, with 7 positions matching TRBD2. V lost 1 base and J lost 1; bases outside the gene matches: 6. The CDR3 extends over 16 amino acids. The germline V gene has CDR1 DFQATT and CDR2 SNEGSKA (reference sequence). The CDR3 coding sequence is TGCAGTGCTAGAGGTGCACTAGCGATGAACACCGGGGAGCTGTTTTTT. It codes for CSARGALAMNTGELFF.

The V call is TRBV9, the J call TRBJ2-1; 13 bases are a match to TRBD2. The CDR3 length is 20 residues. J lost 2 bases, V lost 0 bases, and 11 bases had no gene match. Germline V gene data show CDR1 as SGDLS and CDR2 as YYNGEE. The CDR3 coding sequence is TGTGCCAGCAGCGTAGCCCCCCGGACTAGCGGGGGCCGAGCCTACAATGAGCAGTTCTTC. It encodes CASSVAPRTSGGRAYNEQFF.

This clonotype was seen at least ten times. This chain links TRBV12-3 or TRBV12-4 with TRBJ2-1; 14 bases map to TRBD2. The CDR3 loop spans 15 amino acids. V lost 2 bases to trimming and J lost 12 bases; unmatched junction nucleotides: 6. The CDR3: CASSLSTSGGAGQFF. As DNA, the CDR3 is TGTGCCAGCAGTTTATCGACTAGCGGGGGGGCCGGGCAGTTCTTC.

This rearrangement joins TRBV15 to TRBJ1-1; tentatively, D is TRBD1 (6 bases). The V end was cut by 3 bases, the J end by 1 base, with 9 bases between. The CDR3 runs 14 residues. Germline V lookup: CDR1 LNHNV, CDR2 YYDKDF (reference sequence). CDR3: CATSRSTGNTEAFF. The CDR3 nucleotides are TGTGCCACCAGCAGGTCGACAGGGAACACTGAAGCTTTCTTT.

V usage is TRBV14 and J usage is TRBJ2-1, with D perhaps matching TRBD2 (6 bases). Germline V gives CDR1 SGHDN, CDR2 FVKESK. The CDR3 covers 15 residues. Trimming removed 1 base from V and 8 bases from J, with 15 bases in between. CDR3 nucleotides: TGTGCCAGCAGCCAAGGACTAGAGGCGAGCGATGAGCAGTTCTTC. Translated, it gives CASSQGLEASDEQFF. The whole variable domain, remainder taken from reference TRBV14 and TRBJ2-1, is EAGVTQFPSHSVIEKGQTVTLRCDPISGHDNLYWYRRVMGKEIKFLLHFVKESKQDESGMPNNRFLAERTGGTYSTLKVQPAELEDSGVYFCASSQGLEASDEQFFGPGTRLTVL.

This clonotype has only a few counts. The V gene is TRBV5-4, the J gene TRBJ2-5, with TRBD2 identical over 8 bases. Germline trimming cut 5 bases from V and 2 bases from J; bases unmatched to any gene: 5. The CDR3 sequence is 14 residues long. CDR1 is SGHNT and CDR2 is YYREEE in the germline V gene (reference sequence). The CDR3 here is CASSRAGVQETQYF. The CDR3 DNA reads TGTGCCAGCAGTCGAGCGGGGGTACAAGAGACCCAGTACTTC.

The rearrangement uses TRBV5-1 and TRBJ2-1; 8 bases map to TRBD1. Germline V CDR1 and CDR2: SGHRS, YFSETQ. The CDR3 covers 15 residues. The ends lost 3 bases at V and 4 bases at J; junction bases unmatched: 6. CDR3 loop: CASSSGQELYNEQFF. Here the CDR3 DNA reads TGCGCCAGCAGCTCGGGACAGGAGTTATACAATGAGCAGTTCTTC.

The rearrangement uses TRBV11-3 and TRBJ2-2; the D gene is possibly TRBD1 (5 bases). CDR1 and CDR2 from the germline V gene are SGHNT and YENEEA. This CDR3 is built from 14 residues. The V gene lost 5 bases and the J gene lost 7 bases, with 14 bases spanning the gap. The CDR3: CASSPSSTGGELFF. CDR3 nucleotides: TGTGCCAGCAGCCCGAGCTCTACAGGCGGGGAGCTGTTTTTT.

The chain links TRBV4-2 to TRBJ2-7; 10 bases match TRBD1. The length of the CDR3 is 16 residues. The germline gives CDR1 LGHNA, CDR2 YNFKEQ. The V segment lost 1 base and the J segment 0 bases; nucleotides outside the gene matches: 3. The CDR3: CASSQGGQGRSYEQYF. The CDR3 DNA is TGTGCCAGCAGCCAAGGGGGACAGGGGCGCTCCTACGAGCAGTACTTC.

This clonotype was counted only a few times. The rearrangement uses TRBV29-1 and TRBJ2-3; D is uncertain. V lost 1 base and J 5 bases, leaving 1 base between the germline ends. Germline loops: CDR1 SQVTM, CDR2 ANQGSEA. The CDR3 has 10 residues. The DNA of the CDR3 is TGCAGCGTTGAAGGAGATACGCAGTATTTT. Amino acids: CSVEGDTQYF.

The table lists this clonotype with a few counts. The V call is TRBV3-1, the J call TRBJ2-1, with a weak D call TRBD2 (6 bases). Germline V gene data show CDR1 as LGHDT and CDR2 as YNNKEL (reference sequence). The V end was cut by 0 bases, the J end by 0 bases, with 24 bases between. The CDR3 sequence is 21 residues long. The chain's CDR3 is CASSQDPTTSPSGSSYNEQFF. DNA for the CDR3: TGTGCCAGCAGCCAAGATCCGACGACTAGTCCGTCCGGGAGCTCCTACAATGAGCAGTTCTTC.

V and J are TRBV4-3 and TRBJ1-4; TRBD1 is a possible D gene (5 bases). Germline CDR1 LGHNA, CDR2 YSLEER. Trimming removed 6 bases at V and 5 bases at J, with 19 bases between. The CDR3 spans 16 residues. CDR3 DNA: TGCGCCAGCAGGCCAGAACCGGGACGTCCGAATGAAAAACTGTTTTTT. Its translation is CASRPEPGRPNEKLFF.

This clonotype came up a few times. The V call is TRBV7-2, the J call TRBJ2-1; 9 bases align to TRBD2. This CDR3 region has 15 residues. The germline CDR1 and CDR2 sequences are SGHTA and FQGNSA. The trim removed 5 bases at V and 4 bases at J, leaving 6 bases unmatched. CDR3 in DNA: TGTGCCAGCAGCGCTAGCGGGACGGTATACAATGAGCAGTTCTTC. This encodes CASSASGTVYNEQFF. The full variable domain, in which reference TRBV7-2 and TRBJ2-1 provide the parts outside the CDR3, is GAGVSQSPSNKVTEKGKDVELRCDPISGHTALYWYRQSLGQGLEFLIYFQGNSAPDKSGLPSDRFSAERTGGSVSTLTIQRTQQEDSAVYLCASSASGTVYNEQFFGPGTRLTVL.

This clonotype was recorded a few times. V gene TRBV5-6 combines with J gene TRBJ2-3; 8 bases align to TRBD1. Trimming at V came to 4 bases and at J to 5 bases, leaving 6 bases not matched to a gene. The CDR3 has 14 amino acids. The V gene's germline CDR1 is SGHDT and CDR2 YYEEEE. The CDR3 region is CASSRDRMLDTQYF. As DNA, the CDR3 is TGTGCCAGCAGCCGGGACAGGATGTTAGATACGCAGTATTTT. The full variable domain, with the rest looked up from reference TRBV5-6 and TRBJ2-3, is DAGVTQSPTHLIKTRGQQVTLRCSPKSGHDTVSWYQQALGQGPQFIFQYYEEEERQRGNFPDRFSGHQFPNYSSELNVNALLLGDSALYLCASSRDRMLDTQYFGPGTRLTVL.

This clonotype was found a few times. This chain joins TRBV7-2 and TRBJ2-1, with TRBD1 identical over 8 bases. The trim removed 1 base at V and 9 bases at J, leaving 8 bases unmatched. Germline V CDR1 and CDR2: SGHTA, FQGNSA. The CDR3 has 15 amino acids. The chain's CDR3 is CASSLVFQGASEQFF. CDR3 bases: TGTGCCAGCAGCTTAGTCTTCCAGGGGGCAAGTGAGCAGTTCTTC.

The genes are TRBV20-1 and TRBJ2-7; D ambiguous. Trimming removed 3 bases from V and 6 bases from J, with 9 bases in between. This CDR3 region has 11 residues. Germline V CDR1 and CDR2: DFQATT, SNEGSKA (reference sequence). For the CDR3, the DNA is TGCAGTGCTAGTACGGGTCTCGAGCAGTACTTC. Amino acid sequence: CSASTGLEQYF.

The gene calls are TRBV7-3 and TRBJ2-2; the D is unclear. This CDR3 spans 17 amino acids. Germline V gene sequence: CDR1 SGHTA, CDR2 FQGTGA. The V end lost 1 base, the J end lost 2 bases, and 14 bases lay between the germline ends. CDR3 bases: TGTGCCAGCAGCTTAAACGGGCAGGTTTTTAACACCGGGGAGCTGTTTTTT. This encodes CASSLNGQVFNTGELFF.

The V and J genes are TRBV7-8 and TRBJ2-7, with D possibly TRBD2 on 5 matching bases. In germline, CDR1 is SGHVS, CDR2 FQNEAQ. Trimming removed 2 bases from V and 3 bases from J, with 11 bases in between. The CDR3 has 14 residues. The CDR3 loop reads CASSLNKGGYEQYF. The DNA of the CDR3 is TGTGCCAGCAGCTTAAACAAAGGAGGCTACGAGCAGTACTTC.

V usage is TRBV7-2 and J usage is TRBJ2-1, with D perhaps TRBD1 or TRBD2 (5 bases each). There are 15 residues in the CDR3. V was clipped by 5 bases and J by 0 bases, with 11 bases between them. The germline CDR1 and CDR2 sequences are SGHTA and FQGNSA. The CDR3 DNA reads as TGTGCCAGCAGCACGGGACGGTTCTCCTACAATGAGCAGTTCTTC. It translates to CASSTGRFSYNEQFF.

There are a few counts of this clonotype. The genes are TRBV10-3 and TRBJ2-7, with 7 bases matching TRBD1. The CDR3 consists of 13 residues. Germline values: CDR1 ENHRY, CDR2 SYGVKD. J was trimmed by 4 bases and V by 4 bases; bases with no gene match: 4. The CDR3 loop is CAISGDSEYEQYF. CDR3 nucleotides: TGTGCCATCAGTGGGGACAGCGAGTACGAGCAGTACTTC.

The gene calls are TRBV5-1 and TRBJ2-1; no clear D gene. Deletions cut 0 bases from V and 2 bases from J, with 9 bases between. CDR3 length: 15 residues. CDR1 and CDR2 (germline): SGHRS, YFSETQ. CDR3 coding DNA: TGCGCCAGCAGCTTGGGGACCGACACCTACAATGAGCAGTTCTTC. It is translated as CASSLGTDTYNEQFF. The whole variable domain, filled in from reference TRBV5-1 and TRBJ2-1, reads KAGVTQTPRYLIKTRGQQVTLSCSPISGHRSVSWYQQTPGQGLQFLFEYFSETQRNKGNFPGRFSGRQFSNSRSEMNVSTLELGDSALYLCASSLGTDTYNEQFFGPGTRLTVL.

This clonotype was detected many times. The chain employs TRBV6-2 or TRBV6-3 and TRBJ2-1; D may correspond to TRBD1 or TRBD2 (5 bases each). The V gene lost 1 base and the J gene lost 6 bases, with 13 bases spanning the gap. Germline CDR1 reads MNHEY; CDR2 reads SVGEGT. The CDR3 is 15 amino acids. CDR3 loop: CASSYWGFKGNEQFF. The CDR3, as DNA: TGTGCCAGCAGTTACTGGGGGTTCAAAGGCAATGAGCAGTTCTTC.

This clonotype was seen only a few times. This sequence joins TRBV7-9 and TRBJ2-3, with a weak D call TRBD2 (5 bases). CDR1 is SEHNR, CDR2 FQNEAQ, per germline (reference sequence). CDR3 size: 14 residues. V was trimmed by 11 bases and J by 0 bases, leaving 15 bases between them. The CDR3 is CAGSWESSTDTQYF. The CDR3 DNA follows: TGTGCCGGCTCTTGGGAGTCTAGCACAGATACGCAGTATTTT.

The gene calls are TRBV5-6 and TRBJ1-6; D is uncertain. Germline CDR1 is SGHDT and CDR2 is YYEEEE. There are 15 residues in the CDR3. V was trimmed by 3 bases and J by 9 bases, leaving 16 bases between them. The CDR3 region is CASSSGGGIASPLHF. As DNA, the CDR3 is TGTGCCAGCAGCTCGGGAGGCGGTATCGCTTCACCCCTCCACTTT.

This clonotype was seen a few times. The chain is built from TRBV4-3 and TRBJ2-2; 7 bases align to TRBD1. Germline assignment: CDR1 LGHNA and CDR2 YSLEER. V shed 0 bases, J shed 0 bases, and the junction held 7 bases outside the gene matches. CDR3 length equals 18 residues. The CDR3 here is CASSQDMTGRTNTGELFF. DNA of the CDR3: TGCGCCAGCAGCCAAGATATGACAGGGAGAACGAACACCGGGGAGCTGTTTTTT.